A selection of T cell receptor beta chains follows, all from one sample in a study of T-cell reconstitution after alpha-beta-depleted transplantation in children. Each CDR3 protein gets one entry after TCRdb re-called the PCR reads with MiXCR. The data hold about 870,000 distinct CDR3 sequences, with roughly 16% observed a single time. Sequenced material: PBMCs, mostly from graft donor cells, taken 360 days after TCRalphabeta/CD19-depleted stem cell transplant. The receptor source for this set is a male patient between 5 and 17 years old who had a stem cell transplant for acute lymphoblastic leukemia, so the T cells may come from the graft donor. Both conserved end residues are part of each CDR3. A D gene is named only where the DNA matches it firmly. Part of the rows lack a size; the others show once, few, many or a class for expanded clones.

v_call: TRBV29-1; j_call: TRBJ1-1; clone_size: few; d_call: .; cdr3_nt: TGCAGCGTTCCCCTCCCGGGGATTCGCACTGAAGCTTTCTTT; cdr3_aa: CSVPLPGIRTEAFF
v_call: TRBV3-1; j_call: TRBJ2-5; clone_size: few; d_call: TRBD2; cdr3_nt: TGTGCCAGCAGCCCGACTAGCGGTTACCAAGAGACCCAGTACTTC; cdr3_aa: CASSPTSGYQETQYF
v_call: TRBV5-1; j_call: TRBJ2-1; clone_size: many; d_call: TRBD2; cdr3_nt: TGCGCCAGCAGCTCCGGACTAGGGACCTACAATGAGCAGTTCTTC; cdr3_aa: CASSSGLGTYNEQFF
v_call: TRBV12-3/TRBV12-4; j_call: TRBJ2-1; clone_size: many; d_call: .; cdr3_nt: TGTGCCAGCACTGGCCAGGAAGGCAATGAGCAGTTCTTC; cdr3_aa: CASTGQEGNEQFF
v_call: TRBV4-1; j_call: TRBJ2-7; clone_size: few; d_call: TRBD1; cdr3_nt: TGCGCCAGCAGCCAAGATGCAGCCGGGACAGGGTACGAGCAGTACTTC; cdr3_aa: CASSQDAAGTGYEQYF
v_call: TRBV27; j_call: TRBJ2-7; clone_size: .; d_call: TRBD2; cdr3_nt: TGTGCCAGCAGTTACCGGGAGGGGTCCTACGAGCAGTACTTC; cdr3_aa: CASSYREGSYEQYF
v_call: TRBV5-1; j_call: TRBJ2-1; clone_size: .; d_call: TRBD2; cdr3_nt: TGCGCCAGCAGCGATGCCCTAGCGGGAGTTCGGAATGAGCAGTTCTTC; cdr3_aa: CASSDALAGVRNEQFF
v_call: TRBV29-1; j_call: TRBJ1-2; clone_size: many; d_call: .; cdr3_nt: TGCAGCGTTGAGGTTGTTGGCCCGGGTCGCTACACCTTC; cdr3_aa: CSVEVVGPGRYTF
v_call: TRBV7-6; j_call: TRBJ2-7; clone_size: few; d_call: .; cdr3_nt: TGTGCCAGCAGCCGAGGTGAGGTCGACGAGCAGTACTTC; cdr3_aa: CASSRGEVDEQYF
v_call: TRBV27; j_call: TRBJ2-7; clone_size: few; d_call: .; cdr3_nt: TGTGCCAGCAGTTTAATGCTCGGTGCGCAGTCGGAAGAGCAGTACTTC; cdr3_aa: CASSLMLGAQSEEQYF
v_call: TRBV5-1; j_call: TRBJ2-2; clone_size: few; d_call: TRBD2; cdr3_nt: TGCGCCAGCAGCCCGGGGACTAGCGGGAGGACCGGGGAGCTGTTTTTT; cdr3_aa: CASSPGTSGRTGELFF
v_call: TRBV5-1; j_call: TRBJ2-1; clone_size: many; d_call: .; cdr3_nt: TGCGCCAGCAGCTTGCGGCTAGTGGGCAATGAGCAGTTCTTC; cdr3_aa: CASSLRLVGNEQFF
v_call: TRBV7-9; j_call: TRBJ2-7; clone_size: .; d_call: TRBD1; cdr3_nt: TGTGCCAGCAGCCGGACCCGGGACAGAGACTACGAGCAGTACTTC; cdr3_aa: CASSRTRDRDYEQYF
v_call: TRBV27; j_call: TRBJ2-4; clone_size: .; d_call: .; cdr3_nt: TGTGCCAGCAGTGAGTCGGACCTAGCCAAAAACATTCAGTACTTC; cdr3_aa: CASSESDLAKNIQYF
v_call: TRBV15; j_call: TRBJ2-3; clone_size: .; d_call: TRBD1; cdr3_nt: TGTGCCACCAGCAGGCAAGGCCTGGGACAGGGTTATGCAGATACGCAGTATTTT; cdr3_aa: CATSRQGLGQGYADTQYF
v_call: TRBV20-1; j_call: TRBJ2-7; clone_size: many; d_call: .; cdr3_nt: TGCAGTGCTAGAGATGTCGGGAGTTCCTACGAGCAGTACTTC; cdr3_aa: CSARDVGSSYEQYF
v_call: TRBV15; j_call: TRBJ2-7; clone_size: many; d_call: .; cdr3_nt: TGTGCCACCGGCTTAAGACCCCCTAAAGGACCCTACGAGCAGTACTTC; cdr3_aa: CATGLRPPKGPYEQYF
v_call: TRBV5-1; j_call: TRBJ2-7; clone_size: .; d_call: TRBD2; cdr3_nt: TGCGCCAGCAGCTTGCAACTAGCGGGAGGACCAAACTCCTACGAGCAGTACTTC; cdr3_aa: CASSLQLAGGPNSYEQYF
v_call: TRBV6-1; j_call: TRBJ2-7; clone_size: few; d_call: TRBD1; cdr3_nt: TGTGCCAGCATTCCTACCCCAGGGGGCCTCGAGCAGTACTTC; cdr3_aa: CASIPTPGGLEQYF
v_call: TRBV27; j_call: TRBJ2-2; clone_size: .; d_call: TRBD2; cdr3_nt: TGTGCCAGCAGTTTATTGGGACTAGCGGGTACTGGGGAGCTGTTTTTT; cdr3_aa: CASSLLGLAGTGELFF
v_call: TRBV7-2; j_call: TRBJ2-5; clone_size: .; d_call: .; cdr3_nt: TGTGCCAGCAGCTTAGAACGGGTTCAAGAGACCCAGTACTTC; cdr3_aa: CASSLERVQETQYF
v_call: TRBV5-1; j_call: TRBJ1-1; clone_size: .; d_call: TRBD1; cdr3_nt: TGCGCCAGCAGCCGCAGACAGGGCCAGGGCACTGAAGCTTTCTTT; cdr3_aa: CASSRRQGQGTEAFF